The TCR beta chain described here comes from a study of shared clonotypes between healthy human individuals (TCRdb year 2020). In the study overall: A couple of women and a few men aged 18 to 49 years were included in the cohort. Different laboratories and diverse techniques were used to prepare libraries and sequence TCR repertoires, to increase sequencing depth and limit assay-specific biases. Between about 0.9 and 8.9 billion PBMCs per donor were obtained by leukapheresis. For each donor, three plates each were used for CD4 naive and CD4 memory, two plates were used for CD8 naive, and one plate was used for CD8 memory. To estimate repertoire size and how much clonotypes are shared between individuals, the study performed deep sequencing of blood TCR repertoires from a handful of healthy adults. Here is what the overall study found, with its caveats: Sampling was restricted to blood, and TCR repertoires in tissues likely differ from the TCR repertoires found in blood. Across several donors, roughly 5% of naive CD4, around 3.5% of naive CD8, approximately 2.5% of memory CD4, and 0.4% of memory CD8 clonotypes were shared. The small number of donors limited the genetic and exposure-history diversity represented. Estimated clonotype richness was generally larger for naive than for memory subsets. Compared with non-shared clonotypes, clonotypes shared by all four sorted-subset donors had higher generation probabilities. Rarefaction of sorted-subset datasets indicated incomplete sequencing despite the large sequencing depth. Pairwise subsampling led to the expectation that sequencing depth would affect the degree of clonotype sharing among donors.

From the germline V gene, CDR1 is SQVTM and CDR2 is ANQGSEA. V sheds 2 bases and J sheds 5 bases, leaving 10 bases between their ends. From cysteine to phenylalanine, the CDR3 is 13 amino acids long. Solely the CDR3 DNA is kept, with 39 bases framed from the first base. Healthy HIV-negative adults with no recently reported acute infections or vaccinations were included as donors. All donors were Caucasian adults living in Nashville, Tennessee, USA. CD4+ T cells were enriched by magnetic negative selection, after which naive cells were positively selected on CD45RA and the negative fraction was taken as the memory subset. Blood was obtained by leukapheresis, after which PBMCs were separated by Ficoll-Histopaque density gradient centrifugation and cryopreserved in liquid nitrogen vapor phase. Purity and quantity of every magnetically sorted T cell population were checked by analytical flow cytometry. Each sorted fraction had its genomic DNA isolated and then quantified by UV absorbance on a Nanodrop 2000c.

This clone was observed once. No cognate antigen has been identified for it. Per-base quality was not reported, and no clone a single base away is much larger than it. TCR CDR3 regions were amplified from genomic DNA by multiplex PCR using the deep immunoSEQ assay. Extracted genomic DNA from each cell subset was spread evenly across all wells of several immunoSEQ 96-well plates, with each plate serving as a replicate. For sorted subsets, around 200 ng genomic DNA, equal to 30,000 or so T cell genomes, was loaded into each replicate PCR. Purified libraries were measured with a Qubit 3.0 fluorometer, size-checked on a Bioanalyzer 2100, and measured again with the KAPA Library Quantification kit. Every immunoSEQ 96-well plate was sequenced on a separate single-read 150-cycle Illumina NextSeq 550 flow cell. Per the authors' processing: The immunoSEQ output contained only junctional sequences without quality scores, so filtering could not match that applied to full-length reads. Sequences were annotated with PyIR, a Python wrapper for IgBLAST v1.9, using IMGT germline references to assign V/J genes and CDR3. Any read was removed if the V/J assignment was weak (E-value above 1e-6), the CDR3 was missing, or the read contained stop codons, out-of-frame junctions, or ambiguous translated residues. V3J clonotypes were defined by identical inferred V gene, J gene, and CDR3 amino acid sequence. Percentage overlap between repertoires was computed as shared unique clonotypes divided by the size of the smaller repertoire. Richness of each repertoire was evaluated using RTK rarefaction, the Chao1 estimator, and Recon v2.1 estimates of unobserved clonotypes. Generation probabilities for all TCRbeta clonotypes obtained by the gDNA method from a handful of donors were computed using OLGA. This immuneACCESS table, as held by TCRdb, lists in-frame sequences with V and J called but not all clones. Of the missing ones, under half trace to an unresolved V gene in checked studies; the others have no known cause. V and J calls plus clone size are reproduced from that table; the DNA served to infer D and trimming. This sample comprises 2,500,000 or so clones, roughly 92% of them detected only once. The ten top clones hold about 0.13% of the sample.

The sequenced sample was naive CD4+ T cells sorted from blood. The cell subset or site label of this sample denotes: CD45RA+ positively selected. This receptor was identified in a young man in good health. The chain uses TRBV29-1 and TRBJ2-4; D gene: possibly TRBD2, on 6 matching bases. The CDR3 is CSVERVAENIQYF. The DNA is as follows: TGCAGCGTTGAACGAGTAGCGGAAAACATTCAGTACTTC.